Reported below is one T cell receptor (beta chain). Its antigen remains undetermined. One base away there is no much larger clone; base qualities are not given. These data come from a study of cytomegalovirus exposure and HLA in healthy donors (TCRdb year 2017). In terms of the full investigation: In an earlier analysis of roughly 500 of the donors, under 300 Gb of sequence data and approximately 100 million unique TCR beta sequences from 180 million or so T cells were reported. An early release covering about 600 HLA-typed donors comprised approximately 300 gigabases of sequencing data and 65 million to 100 million unique TCR sequences. Of the approximately 370 genotyped donors, 81% were placed in the genetic ancestry cluster associated with self-reported Caucasian donors. The aim of the study was to test whether cataloging public T cell receptors could identify signatures of past pathogen exposure. The T cell repertoires of some 670 subjects were profiled by immunosequencing and related to cytomegalovirus serostatus. Besides the first cohort of about 730 subjects, a separate validation cohort made up of over a hundred different subjects was used. High-throughput TCR immunosequencing, statistical association of individual TCRs with disease status, and machine learning were combined to predict cytomegalovirus infection status. In a later analysis, previously published TCR beta repertoires from 600 to 850 donors were re-analyzed and high-resolution HLA genotyping was added so that TCR occurrence patterns could be studied. Rather than drawing on any new phenotypic data, the later analysis identified candidate immune exposures from TCR beta sequences and the way those sequences occurred across donors. An earlier analysis of 587 of the donors applied high-throughput TCR beta sequencing to assess whether each TCR beta V gene segment acted as functional or pseudogenic. Donor age, sex, ethnicity and CMV serostatus were compiled alongside the repertoire data. A later genetic analysis used genome-wide SNP genotypes for about 55% of the 666 donors, treating that subset as a discovery cohort. Every repertoire in the discovery cohort had been generated on one and the same sequencing platform. HLA typing covered class I and class II loci at four-digit resolution. Typing coverage varied by locus: 629-630 donors for A, B, C, DRB1 and DQB1; more than 500 for DQA1; more than 600 for DPA1; roughly 450 for DPB1. Because of strong linkage in the cohort, five DR-DQ haplotypes were treated as single units for association and clustering. Among approximately 370 genotyped donors of the cohort, an average of about 240,000 unique TCR beta nucleotide sequences was sequenced per donor, of which approximately 19% were non-productive.

What the authors observed across the whole study: When HLA alleles, especially DR and DQ, strongly co-occurred, attributing TCR associations to individual alleles was difficult. Some IMGT-functional V segments, including TRBV6-2 and TRBV6-3, could not be told apart with the 87-base-pair reads, so those segments were excluded. Linkage disequilibrium might explain the correlated functional status among segregating V segments, but an unknown experimental factor could not be excluded. For the cohort, immune exposure information was limited to CMV serostatus. HLA typing was unavailable for some donors at each locus, so association tests used only the typed subset. The presence/absence analyses assumed that sequencing depth was roughly uniform across donors, and that assumption may not be true. In a later genetic analysis, a missense DCLRE1C variant was associated with V-gene and J-gene trimming of TCR beta chains, and the association was replicated in an independent cohort. In the study, 164 TCR beta chains were listed as associated with cytomegalovirus. In a later analysis, the rate of TCR association differed among HLA loci, with DRB1 alleles having the most associated TCRs and HLA-C alleles having the fewest. In a later analysis, most CMV-associated TCR beta chains were found to appear HLA-restricted, with HLA associations seemingly driven largely by CMV exposure. A later genetic analysis reported fewer N-insertions in productive TCRs among donors in an Asian-associated ancestry cluster than the roughly 700-donor mean. In vitro tests confirmed that three of the cytomegalovirus-associated TCR beta chains recognize cytomegalovirus antigens. The earlier analysis of around 600 of the donors excluded seventeen rarely observed V segments, including chromosome 9 orphons, because counts were too low. It was suggested by the authors that the approach could potentially be generalized to other disease states and immunological phenotypes. This cohort had only TCR beta chains sequenced, and the lack of alpha or paired-chain data limited which features could be detected. The sequencing pipeline was judged likely to have produced a cluster of highly shared sequence variants as a technical artifact. A further reported finding was that TCR beta sequences accurately predicted the HLA-A and HLA-B alleles for most subjects in the first cohort. Across donors, most TCR sequences were observed very rarely, whereas some public TCRs were present in many individuals. In an earlier analysis of some 640 of the donors, most TCR beta V segments were observed in productive rearrangements about 87% or about 30% of the time, broadly matching IMGT annotations. According to a later analysis, parvovirus B19, influenza, CMV and Epstein-Barr virus appeared linked to several top co-occurrence clusters. A later analysis found that HLA-associated TCR beta chains were more clonally expanded and had lower generation probabilities than equally common non-associated chains. In a later analysis, about 17,000 TCR beta sequences were associated with specific HLA alleles at a false discovery rate of 0.05. The classifier was reported to diagnose cytomegalovirus status with high specificity and sensitivity in both the original and validation cohorts.

The cohort consisted of 600 to 700 healthy bone marrow donors. All cohort members were sampled while nominally healthy, although unrecorded immune exposures were likely present. The donor tested CMV seronegative, placing the donor among the 350 or so seronegative members of the cohort. Each donor provided a peripheral blood sample, and peripheral blood mononuclear cells were used for TCR beta sequencing. Genomic DNA extraction from the blood cell samples was performed with the Qiagen DNeasy Blood Extraction Kit. Reading from cysteine to phenylalanine, the CDR3 counts 17 amino acids. Just CDR3 DNA is preserved here, 51 bases in frame from base 1. In the germline V gene, CDR1 corresponds to SGHTA and CDR2 to FQGNSA. Trimming removed 2 bases from V and 4 bases from J; the gene matches leave 11 bases unexplained. The library was built by means of the immunoSEQ multiplex PCR assay. For the multiplex PCR, a mixture combining 60 forward primers for TCR Vbeta segments and 13 reverse primers for TCR Jbeta segments was used. A multiplex PCR assay on genomic DNA amplified the CDR3 region of rearranged TCR beta genes. Amplified TCR beta libraries were sequenced as 87-base-pair reads on the Illumina HiSeq System. The authors processed their data as follows. Across the 640 or so repertoires, a later analysis counted some 80 million unique TCR beta chains, approximately 10 million of which were shared by at least two donors. Raw reads were error-corrected and collapsed into unique sequences by a nearest-neighbor algorithm in which closely related sequences were merged to remove PCR and sequencing errors. Alignment of CDR3 sequences to IMGT reference sequences was used to assign V, D and J gene segments. For a sequence to be retained, at least a six-nucleotide match to both a V gene segment and a J gene segment was required. A rearrangement counted as productive if the CDR3 had no stop codons and remained in frame with V and J, and every other rearrangement counted as non-productive. Following IMGT convention, CDR3 was defined as the stretch from the second conserved V-encoded cysteine to the conserved J-encoded phenylalanine. The earlier analysis of roughly 590 of the donors excluded any sequence lacking an unambiguous match to a single V gene segment. An earlier analysis of over 450 of the donors classified V segments as functional when productive rearrangements were above 56.7% and as segregating when the standard deviation between donors was above 5%. A statistical classification framework was built for diagnosing cytomegalovirus status from the catalog of TCR beta chain sequences. In a later analysis, V and J genes were assigned by comparing TCR nucleotide sequences against IMGT/GENE-DB human TR gene sequences. A later analysis assigned CDR3 sequences and most-parsimonious VDJ recombination scenarios with the TCRdist pipeline. In a later analysis, each TCR beta chain was defined by its CDR3 amino acid sequence together with its V-gene family, and reads without a unique V-gene family were excluded. To address suspected cross-contamination and a sequencing artifact, a later analysis removed over 500 highly shared, low-generation-probability nucleotide sequences. In a later analysis, a clonal expansion index was calculated for each public chain from normalized within-repertoire ranks of inferred template counts. In a later analysis, generation probabilities were computed using a VDJ recombination model fitted to out-of-frame rearrangements, and the results were checked against IGoR. In a later analysis, hypergeometric tests were used to score TCR-TCR, TCR-HLA and TCR-CMV co-occurrence, with a repertoire-size bias correction applied to TCR pairs. To estimate false discovery rates, a later analysis permuted the HLA or CMV assignments 20 times. In a later analysis, co-occurring TCRs were grouped using DBSCAN, and TCRdist sequence similarity was added for clustering within HLA-allele-positive subsets. For co-occurrence clustering, repertoires with fewer than 30,000 or more than 120,000 public chains were excluded, along with a handful of repertoires with anomalous nucleotide sharing. Imported from immuneACCESS, the table was reduced by TCRdb to in-frame sequences with V and J called. These copies leave out some clones; in studies compared against another copy, an unresolved V gene accounts for under half, and the cause of the remainder is not known. V, J and clone size were drawn from that table, and D and trimming were deduced from the DNA. Here the sample has some 100,000 clones; about four fifths occur a single time. The ten largest clones capture under 2% of the sample.

The sequence was collected from a woman aged 40 to 50 in good health and CMV-seronegative. Input material: PBMCs. The rearrangement joined TRBV7-2 to TRBJ2-3, with 8 middle bases fitting TRBD2. The CDR3 region reads CASSLLPAGGTADTQYF. The DNA sequence follows: TGTGCCAGCAGCTTACTTCCGGCGGGGGGTACCGCAGATACGCAGTATTTT.